The T cell receptor (beta chain) under discussion was sequenced for a study of T cells in Graves' hyperthyroidism and ophthalmopathy. Authors of the study amplified TCR beta CDR3 regions from RNA transcripts. A set of HTBI primers served as the primers for a first-round RT-PCR of the TCR CDR3. Each CDR3 protein gets one entry after TCRdb re-called the multiplex PCR reads with MiXCR. The profile shows 690,000 or so distinct CDR3 sequences, around 19% of them singletons. The CDR3 consists of 13 residues. In germline, CDR1 is SGHTA, CDR2 FQGTGA. Trimming shortened V by 6 bases and J by 4 bases, and 12 bases separated the two germline ends. This clonotype was seen repeatedly, ten times or more.

The sequencing input was blood. The clonotype originates from a woman aged 50 to 60 with Graves' hyperthyroidism that later progressed to Graves' ophthalmopathy. This sequence joins TRBV7-3 and TRBJ1-1; D gene unclear. CDR3 nucleotides: TGTGCCAGCAGTTTAGCAGGACCCACTGAAGCTTTCTTT. Protein: CASSLAGPTEAFF.